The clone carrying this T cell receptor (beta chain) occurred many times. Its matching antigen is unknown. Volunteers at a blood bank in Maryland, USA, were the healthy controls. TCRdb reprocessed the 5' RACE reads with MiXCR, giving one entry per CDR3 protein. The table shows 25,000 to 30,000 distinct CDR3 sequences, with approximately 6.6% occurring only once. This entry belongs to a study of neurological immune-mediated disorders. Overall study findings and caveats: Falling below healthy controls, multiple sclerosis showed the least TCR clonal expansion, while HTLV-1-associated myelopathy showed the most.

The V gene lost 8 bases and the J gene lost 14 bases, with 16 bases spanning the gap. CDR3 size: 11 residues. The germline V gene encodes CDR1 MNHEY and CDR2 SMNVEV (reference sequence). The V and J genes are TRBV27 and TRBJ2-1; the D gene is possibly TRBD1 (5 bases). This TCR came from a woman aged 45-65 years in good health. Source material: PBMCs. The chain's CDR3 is CASSEGAMEFF. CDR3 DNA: TGTGCCAGCTCAGAAGGGGCCATGGAGTTCTTC.